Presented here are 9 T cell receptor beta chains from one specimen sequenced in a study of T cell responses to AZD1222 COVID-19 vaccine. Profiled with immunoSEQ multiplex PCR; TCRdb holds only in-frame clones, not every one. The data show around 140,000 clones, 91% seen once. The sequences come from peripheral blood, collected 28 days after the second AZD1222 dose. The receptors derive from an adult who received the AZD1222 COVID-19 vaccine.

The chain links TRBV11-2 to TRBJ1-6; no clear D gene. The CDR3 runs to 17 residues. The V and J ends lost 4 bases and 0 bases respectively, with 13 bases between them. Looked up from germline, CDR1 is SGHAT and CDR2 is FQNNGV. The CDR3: CASSSPWESSYNSPLHF. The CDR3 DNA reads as TGTGCCAGCAGCTCCCCCTGGGAGAGCTCCTATAATTCACCCCTCCACTTT.

CDR3 nucleotides: TGTGCCAGCTCACCAATCGGAGCGGCGAAGCAGTACGTC. Protein product: CASSPIGAAKQYV. V is TRBV18 and J is TRBJ2-7; D may be TRBD2 (5 bases). The V gene's germline CDR1 is KGHSH and CDR2 LQKENI. Between the trimmed V and J ends, which lost 2 bases and 8 bases, there was a span of 13 bases. The CDR3 spans 13 residues.

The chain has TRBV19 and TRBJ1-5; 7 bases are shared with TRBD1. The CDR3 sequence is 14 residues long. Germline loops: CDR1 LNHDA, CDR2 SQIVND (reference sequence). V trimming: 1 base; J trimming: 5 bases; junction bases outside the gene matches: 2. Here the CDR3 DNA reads TGTGCCAGTAGTATAGCAGGGGGGGATCAGCCCCAGCATTTT. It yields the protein CASSIAGGDQPQHF.

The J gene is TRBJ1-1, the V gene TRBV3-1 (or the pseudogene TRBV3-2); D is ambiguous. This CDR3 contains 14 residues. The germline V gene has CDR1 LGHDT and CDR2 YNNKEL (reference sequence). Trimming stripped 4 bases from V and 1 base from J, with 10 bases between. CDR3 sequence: CASSPLRENTEAFF. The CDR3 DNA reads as TGTGCCAGCAGCCCTCTCCGGGAGAACACTGAAGCTTTCTTT.

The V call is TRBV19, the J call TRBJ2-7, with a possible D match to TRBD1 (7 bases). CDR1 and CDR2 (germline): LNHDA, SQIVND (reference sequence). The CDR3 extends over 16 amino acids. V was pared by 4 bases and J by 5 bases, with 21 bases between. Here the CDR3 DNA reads TGTGCCAGTAGTACGGCAGGCGGGACAGATCGCCACGAGCAGTACGTC. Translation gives CASSTAGGTDRHEQYV.

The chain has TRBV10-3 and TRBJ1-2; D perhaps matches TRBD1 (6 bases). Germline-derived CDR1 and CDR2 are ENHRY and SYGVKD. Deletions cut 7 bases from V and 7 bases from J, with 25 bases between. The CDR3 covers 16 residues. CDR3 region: CAIIHGGRLPTGGYTF. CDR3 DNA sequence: TGTGCCATCATCCATGGGGGCCGACTCCCTACAGGTGGCTACACCTTC.

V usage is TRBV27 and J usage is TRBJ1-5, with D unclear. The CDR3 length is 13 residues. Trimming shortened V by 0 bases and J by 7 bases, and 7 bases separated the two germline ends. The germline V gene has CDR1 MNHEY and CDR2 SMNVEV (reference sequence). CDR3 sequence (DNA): TGTGCCAGCAGTTTATCAGGGCCCCAGCCCCAGCATTTT. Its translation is CASSLSGPQPQHF.

The CDR3 here is CATIRGRGMNTEAFF. The CDR3 region has the DNA TGTGCCACCATCCGGGGGCGGGGGATGAACACTGAAGCTTTCTTT. J is TRBJ1-1 and V is TRBV24-1; D may be TRBD1 (6 bases). The V gene's germline CDR1 is KGHDR and CDR2 SFDVKD. Trimming pared 8 bases from V and 0 bases from J, leaving 15 bases between. This CDR3 is built from 15 residues.

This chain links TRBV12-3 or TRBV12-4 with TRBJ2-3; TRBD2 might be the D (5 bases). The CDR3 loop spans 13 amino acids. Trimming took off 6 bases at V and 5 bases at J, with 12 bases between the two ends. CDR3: CASSGLPRDTQYF. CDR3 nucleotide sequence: TGTGCCAGCAGCGGACTGCCCCGAGATACGCAGTATTTT.